A single sample is the source of the 20 T cell receptor beta chains below, sequenced in a study of blood T cell repertoires in COVID-19. Sequencing used immunoSEQ multiplex PCR; TCRdb keeps in-frame clones, though not all of them. The top ten clones hold under 2% of a sample with roughly 250,000 clones, approximately 84% of them seen once. What was sequenced was peripheral blood. The source is a woman of 80 years or more with acute or convalescent COVID-19.

The chain carries TRBV7-3 and TRBJ2-7, with TRBD1 matching 10 bases. This CDR3 is built from 16 residues. Trimming took 0 bases from V and 2 from J; bases not matched to a gene: 4. Per the germline V gene, CDR1 is SGHTA and CDR2 is FQGTGA. The CDR3 sequence: CASSLTGTGDPYEQYF. CDR3 nucleotides: TGTGCCAGCAGCTTAACGGGGACAGGGGATCCCTACGAGCAGTACTTC. The entire variable domain, with the rest obtained from reference TRBV7-3 and TRBJ2-7, is as follows: GAGVSQTPSNKVTEKGKYVELRCDPISGHTALYWYRQSLGQGPEFLIYFQGTGAADDSGLPNDRFFAVRPEGSVSTLKIQRTERGDSAVYLCASSLTGTGDPYEQYFGPGTRLTVT.

The V and J genes are TRBV6-6 and TRBJ2-1, with 7 bases fitting TRBD1. The CDR3 has 17 residues. Germline CDR1 and CDR2: MNHNY and SVGAGI (reference sequence). V shed 5 bases, J shed 6 bases, and the junction held 16 bases outside the gene matches. The CDR3 loop reads CASSPYYRGGQSNEQFF. The CDR3 coding sequence is TGTGCCAGCAGTCCGTACTACAGGGGCGGCCAGAGCAATGAGCAGTTCTTC.

This rearrangement joins TRBV15 to TRBJ2-7; weak D call: TRBD2 (7 bases). The CDR3 contains 15 residues. V lost 0 bases and J lost 3, with 12 bases in between. CDR1 LNHNV and CDR2 YYDKDF come from the germline V gene (reference sequence). The CDR3, as DNA: TGTGCCACCAGCAGAGATCGGGGGGCGAACTACGAGCAGTACTTC. Its protein product is CATSRDRGANYEQYF.

This rearrangement joins TRBV28 to TRBJ2-5; D may be TRBD2 (6 bases). The CDR3 extends over 14 amino acids. The V end lost 2 bases, the J end lost 1 base, and 8 bases lay between the germline ends. CDR1 and CDR2 (germline): MDHEN, SYDVKM. CDR3 protein: CASSLAGSQETQYF. CDR3 bases: TGTGCCAGCAGTTTAGCGGGGTCCCAAGAGACCCAGTACTTC. The variable domain in full, with the rest retrieved from reference TRBV28 and TRBJ2-5, is DVKVTQSSRYLVKRTGEKVFLECVQDMDHENMFWYRQDPGLGLRLIYFSYDVKMKEKGDIPEGYSVSREKKERFSLILESASTNQTSMYLCASSLAGSQETQYFGPGTRLLVL.

This chain connects TRBV5-1 to TRBJ2-3, with D possibly matching TRBD1 (5 bases). The germline V gene has CDR1 SGHRS and CDR2 YFSETQ. CDR3 length equals 15 residues. V lost 4 bases, J lost 0 bases, and 12 bases lay in between. The CDR3 nucleotides read TGCGCCAGCAGCACAGGTTTTGCTAGCACAGATACGCAGTATTTT. This codes for CASSTGFASTDTQYF.

The genes are TRBV5-1 and TRBJ1-2; D is perhaps TRBD1 (5 bases). The CDR3 runs 14 residues. Germline V lookup: CDR1 SGHRS, CDR2 YFSETQ. The V gene lost 0 bases and the J gene lost 4 bases, with 10 bases spanning the gap. CDR3 nucleotide sequence: TGCGCCAGCAGCTTGGACGGGGGTGGCTATGGCTACACCTTC. This sequence encodes CASSLDGGGYGYTF.

This clone was seen more than once but under ten times. The gene calls are TRBV6-5 and TRBJ1-5; 9 nucleotides line up with TRBD1. CDR3 length equals 15 residues. With V trimmed by 5 bases and J by 4 bases, 6 bases remained unmatched. Per the germline V gene, CDR1 is MNHEY and CDR2 is SVGAGI. CDR3 sequence reads: CASSRWTGENQPQHF. CDR3 nucleotides: TGTGCCAGCAGTAGATGGACAGGGGAGAATCAGCCCCAGCATTTT.

The rearrangement joins TRBV5-4 to TRBJ2-7; possible D gene TRBD1, 5 bases. Germline V CDR1 and CDR2: SGHNT, YYREEE (reference sequence). There are 12 residues in the CDR3. V dropped 1 base and J dropped 5 bases, with 7 bases sitting between them. CDR3 region: CASSLLGDEQYF. CDR3 DNA sequence: TGTGCCAGCAGCTTGCTAGGGGACGAGCAGTACTTC.

The rearrangement joins TRBV7-9 to TRBJ2-7; 7 nucleotides line up with TRBD2. This CDR3 is built from 15 residues. Looked up from germline, CDR1 is SEHNR and CDR2 is FQNEAQ (reference sequence). V lost 5 bases to trimming and J lost 5 bases; unmatched junction nucleotides: 12. CDR3 nucleotide sequence: TGTGCCAGCAGCCAAGGGGCAGGGACTATGAACGAGCAGTACTTC. It codes for CASSQGAGTMNEQYF.

V and J are TRBV24-1 and TRBJ2-2; 10 bases are shared with TRBD2. This CDR3 is 15 amino acids long. V shed 2 bases and J 7 bases; nucleotides not matched to a gene: 3. Germline loops: CDR1 KGHDR, CDR2 SFDVKD. CDR3 DNA: TGTGCCACCAGTGATTCTAGCGGGAGTTTCGGGGAGCTGTTTTTT. Protein sequence: CATSDSSGSFGELFF.

The chain employs TRBV5-5 and TRBJ1-6; TRBD1 is a possible D gene (6 bases). The CDR3 runs to 15 residues. The V gene lost 2 bases and the J gene lost 2 bases, with 8 bases spanning the gap. Germline V lookup: CDR1 SGHKS, CDR2 YYEKEE (reference sequence). The CDR3 DNA is TGTGCCAGCAGCTTCCGGGACACCTATAATTCACCCCTCCACTTT. Its translation: CASSFRDTYNSPLHF. Together with reference TRBV5-5 and TRBJ1-6, the CDR3 gives the full variable domain: DAGVTQSPTHLIKTRGQQVTLRCSPISGHKSVSWYQQVLGQGPQFIFQYYEKEERGRGNFPDRFSARQFPNYSSELNVNALLLGDSALYLCASSFRDTYNSPLHFGNGTRLTVT.

This clone was detected a few times. The chain combines TRBV7-9 with TRBJ1-2; D is possibly TRBD1 (5 bases). Germline CDR1 is SEHNR and CDR2 is FQNEAQ (reference sequence). The V end lost 3 bases, the J end lost 4 bases, and 18 bases lay between the germline ends. This CDR3 spans 16 amino acids. The CDR3 is CASSFPSLQDPYGYTF. CDR3 nucleotide sequence: TGTGCCAGCAGCTTCCCGTCCTTACAGGACCCCTATGGCTACACCTTC. The entire variable domain, with the rest obtained from reference TRBV7-9 and TRBJ1-2, is as follows: DTGVSQNPRHKITKRGQNVTFRCDPISEHNRLYWYRQTLGQGPEFLTYFQNEAQLEKSRLLSDRFSAERPKGSFSTLEIQRTEQGDSAMYLCASSFPSLQDPYGYTFGSGTRLTVV.

The J gene is TRBJ1-2, the V gene TRBV29-1; D call uncertain. CDR1 and CDR2 from the germline V gene are SQVTM and ANQGSEA. This CDR3 contains 15 residues. V was pared by 1 base and J by 3 bases, with 15 bases between. The CDR3 spells CSVEVGRQEYYGYTF. CDR3 coding DNA: TGCAGCGTTGAAGTGGGGAGGCAGGAGTACTATGGCTACACCTTC.

The CDR3: CASSMSELSSTDTQYF. The CDR3 coding sequence is TGTGCCAGTAGTATGAGTGAACTTTCTAGCACAGATACGCAGTATTTT. This chain joins TRBV19 and TRBJ2-3; D is ambiguous. CDR1 is LNHDA and CDR2 is SQIVND in the germline V gene (reference sequence). V was clipped by 3 bases and J by 0 bases, with 13 bases between them. The CDR3 contains 16 residues.

The rearrangement joins TRBV30 to TRBJ1-2; 7 bases map to TRBD1. Trimming cost V 0 bases and J 6 bases; bases outside gene matches: 4. CDR1 and CDR2 (germline): GTSNPN, SVGIG (reference sequence). The CDR3 sequence is 13 residues long. CDR3 DNA: TGTGCCTGGAGTGTAGTACAGGGGAATGGCTACACCTTC. It codes for CAWSVVQGNGYTF.

This rearrangement joins TRBV5-8 to TRBJ2-3; 8 positions agree with TRBD1. CDR1 and CDR2 from the germline V gene are SGHTS and YDEGEE. This CDR3 spans 16 amino acids. The junction had 7 bases not matched to a gene; V was cut back by 4 bases and J by 0 bases. In DNA form, the CDR3 reads TGTGCCAGCAGCCCGGGGACAGGATCTAGCACAGATACGCAGTATTTT. Its protein product is CASSPGTGSSTDTQYF.

This clone was detected only once. This chain links TRBV6-5 with TRBJ2-7; D perhaps matches TRBD2 (5 bases). Trimming removed 4 bases at V and 2 bases at J, with 9 bases between. This CDR3 has 13 residues. Per germline, CDR1 MNHEY and CDR2 SVGAGI. CDR3 nucleotide sequence: TGTGCCAGCAGTTTACGGACTGCCTACGAGCAGTACTTC. As protein: CASSLRTAYEQYF.

CDR3 protein: CATSAPLAGANPGTYNEQFF. In DNA form, the CDR3 reads TGTGCCACCAGTGCCCCACTAGCGGGAGCGAACCCGGGGACCTACAATGAGCAGTTCTTC. The chain links TRBV24-1 to TRBJ2-1; 11 positions match TRBD2. Looked up from germline, CDR1 is KGHDR and CDR2 is SFDVKD. This CDR3 is 20 amino acids long. The junction had 16 bases not matched to a gene; V was cut back by 5 bases and J by 2 bases.

This chain connects TRBV18 to TRBJ2-7; 11 bases are a match to TRBD2. The CDR3 sequence is 15 residues long. Trimming at V came to 3 bases and at J to 4 bases, leaving 5 bases not matched to a gene. From germline, CDR1 is KGHSH and CDR2 LQKENI. This chain's CDR3 is CASSPPGLAAYEQYF. DNA of the CDR3: TGTGCCAGCTCACCGCCGGGACTAGCGGCTTACGAGCAGTACTTC.

The chain couples TRBV5-5 to TRBJ1-2, with a weak D call TRBD1 (5 bases). Germline V CDR1 and CDR2: SGHKS, YYEKEE (reference sequence). The CDR3 contains 15 residues. V lost 4 bases and J lost 0, with 13 bases in between. CDR3 nucleotides: TGTGCCAGCAGCCAAGGACACGTCTCTAACTATGGCTACACCTTC. Its protein is CASSQGHVSNYGYTF.